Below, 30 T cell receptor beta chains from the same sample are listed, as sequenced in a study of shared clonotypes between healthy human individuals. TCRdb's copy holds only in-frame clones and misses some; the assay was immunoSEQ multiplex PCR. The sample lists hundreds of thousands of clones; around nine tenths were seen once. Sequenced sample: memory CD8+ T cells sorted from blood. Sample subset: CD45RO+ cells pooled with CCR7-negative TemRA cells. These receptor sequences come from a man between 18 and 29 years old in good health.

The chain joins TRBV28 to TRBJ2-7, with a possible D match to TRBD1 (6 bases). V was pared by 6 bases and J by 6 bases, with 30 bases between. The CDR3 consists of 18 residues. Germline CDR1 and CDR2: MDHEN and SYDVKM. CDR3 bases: TGTGCCAGCAGCTTTGGTACCCAGGGGCCGAGGGGTTTCCTCGAGCAGTACTTC. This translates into CASSFGTQGPRGFLEQYF.

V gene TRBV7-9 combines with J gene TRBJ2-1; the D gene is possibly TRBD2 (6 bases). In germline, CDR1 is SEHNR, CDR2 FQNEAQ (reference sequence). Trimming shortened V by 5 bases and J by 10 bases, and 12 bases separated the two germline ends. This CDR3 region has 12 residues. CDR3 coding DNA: TGTGCCAGCAGCCCCGGAGGGGAGGAGCAGTTCTTC. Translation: CASSPGGEEQFF.

DNA for the CDR3: TGTGCCAGCAGCGTAGGGATGGGGGAGCAGTTCTTC. This encodes CASSVGMGEQFF. This rearrangement joins TRBV9 to TRBJ2-1; D not certain. Germline V CDR1 and CDR2: SGDLS, YYNGEE. The CDR3 is 12 residues long. Deletions cut 0 bases from V and 10 bases from J, with 8 bases between.

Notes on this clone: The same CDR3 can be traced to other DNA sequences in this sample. Here the CDR3 reads CASSLAQGTHYEQYF. The DNA for the CDR3 is TGTGCCAGCAGCTTAGCTCAGGGTACCCACTACGAGCAGTACTTC. This chain uses TRBV7-9 with TRBJ2-7; D possibly corresponds to TRBD1 (5 bases). The CDR3 spans 15 residues. The germline V gene has CDR1 SEHNR and CDR2 FQNEAQ (reference sequence). V was trimmed by 0 bases and J by 3 bases, leaving 12 bases between them.

CDR3 sequence: CASPRAVDEQYF. The DNA of the CDR3 is TGTGCTAGTCCCAGGGCGGTCGACGAGCAGTACTTC. V usage is TRBV12-5 and J usage is TRBJ2-7; D perhaps matches TRBD1 (5 bases). There are 12 residues in the CDR3. The V gene's germline CDR1 is LGHNT and CDR2 FRNRAP. V lost 8 bases and J lost 5, with 13 bases in between.

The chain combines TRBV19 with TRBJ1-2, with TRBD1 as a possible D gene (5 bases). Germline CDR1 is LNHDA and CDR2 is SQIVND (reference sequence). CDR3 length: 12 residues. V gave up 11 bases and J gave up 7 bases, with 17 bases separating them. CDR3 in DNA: TGTGCCGCGGCAGGGTCGGTCGGTGGCTACACCTTC. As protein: CAAAGSVGGYTF.

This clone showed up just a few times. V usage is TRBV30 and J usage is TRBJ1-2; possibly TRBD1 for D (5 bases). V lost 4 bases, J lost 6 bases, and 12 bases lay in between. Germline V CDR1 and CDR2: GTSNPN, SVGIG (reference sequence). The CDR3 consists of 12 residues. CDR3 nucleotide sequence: TGTGCCTGGACCGTCTCAGGGAATGGCTACACCTTC. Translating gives CAWTVSGNGYTF.

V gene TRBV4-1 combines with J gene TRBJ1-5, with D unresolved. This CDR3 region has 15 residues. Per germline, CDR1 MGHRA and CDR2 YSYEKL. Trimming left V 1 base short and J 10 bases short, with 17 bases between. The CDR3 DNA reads TGCGCCAGCAGCCAAGCCGGACTGAGGCCGATTCCCCAGCATTTT. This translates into CASSQAGLRPIPQHF.

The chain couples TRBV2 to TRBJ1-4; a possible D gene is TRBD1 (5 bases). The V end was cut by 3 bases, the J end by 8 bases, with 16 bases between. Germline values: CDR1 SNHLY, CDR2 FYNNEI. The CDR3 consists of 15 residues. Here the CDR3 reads CASSDEPREGEKLFF. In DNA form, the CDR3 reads TGTGCCAGCAGTGATGAGCCCAGGGAGGGGGAAAAACTGTTTTTT.

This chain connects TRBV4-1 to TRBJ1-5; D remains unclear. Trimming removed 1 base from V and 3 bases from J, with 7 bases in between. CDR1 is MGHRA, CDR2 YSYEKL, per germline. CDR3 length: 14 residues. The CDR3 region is CASSQGQDNQPQHF. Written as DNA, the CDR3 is TGCGCCAGCAGCCAAGGGCAGGACAATCAGCCCCAGCATTTT.

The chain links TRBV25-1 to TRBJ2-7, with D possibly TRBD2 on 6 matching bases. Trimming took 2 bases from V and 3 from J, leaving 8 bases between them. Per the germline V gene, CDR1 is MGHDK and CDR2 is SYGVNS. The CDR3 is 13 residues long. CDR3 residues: CASSEGSGYEQYF. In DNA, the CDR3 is TGTGCCAGCAGTGAAGGTAGCGGCTACGAGCAGTACTTC.

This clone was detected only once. For the CDR3, the DNA is TGTGCCAGCAGCGTAGATCCGGAGACAGCCAATTCACCCCTCCACTTT. Translating it yields CASSVDPETANSPLHF. The chain has TRBV9 and TRBJ1-6; a possible D gene is TRBD1 (5 bases). The CDR3 spans 16 residues. The V end was cut by 0 bases, the J end by 7 bases, with 14 bases between. CDR1 and CDR2 from the germline V gene are SGDLS and YYNGEE.

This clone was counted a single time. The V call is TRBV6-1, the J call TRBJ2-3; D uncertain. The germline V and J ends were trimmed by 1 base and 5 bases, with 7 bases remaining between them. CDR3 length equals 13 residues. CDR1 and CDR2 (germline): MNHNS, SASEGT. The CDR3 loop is CASSEGSLDTQYF. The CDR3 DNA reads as TGTGCCAGCAGTGAAGGTTCCTTAGATACGCAGTATTTT.

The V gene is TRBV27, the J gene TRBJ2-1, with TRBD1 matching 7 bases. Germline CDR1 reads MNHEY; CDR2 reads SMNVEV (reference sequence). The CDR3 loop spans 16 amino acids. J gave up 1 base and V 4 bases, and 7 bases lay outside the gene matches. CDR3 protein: CASSSQTGPSYNEQFF. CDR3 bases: TGTGCCAGCAGTTCCCAGACAGGGCCTTCCTACAATGAGCAGTTCTTC.

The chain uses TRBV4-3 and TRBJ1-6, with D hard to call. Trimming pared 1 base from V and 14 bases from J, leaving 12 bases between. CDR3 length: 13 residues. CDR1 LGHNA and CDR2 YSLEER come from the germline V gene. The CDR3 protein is CASSQVSVSTLHF. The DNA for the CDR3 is TGCGCCAGCAGCCAAGTGTCGGTTTCCACCCTCCACTTT.

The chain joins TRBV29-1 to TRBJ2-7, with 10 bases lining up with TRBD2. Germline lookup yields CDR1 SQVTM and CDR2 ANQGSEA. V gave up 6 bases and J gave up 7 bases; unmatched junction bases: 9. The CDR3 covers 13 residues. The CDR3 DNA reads TGCAGCGTCTTCCCCGCTAGCGGGAGAGAGCAGTACTTC. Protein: CSVFPASGREQYF.

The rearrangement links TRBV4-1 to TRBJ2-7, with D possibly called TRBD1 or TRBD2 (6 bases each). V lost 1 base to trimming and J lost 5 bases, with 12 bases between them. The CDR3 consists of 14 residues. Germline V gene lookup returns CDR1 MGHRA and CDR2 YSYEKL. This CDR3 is CASSQVQGGHEQYF. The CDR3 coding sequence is TGCGCCAGCAGCCAAGTACAGGGAGGCCACGAGCAGTACTTC.

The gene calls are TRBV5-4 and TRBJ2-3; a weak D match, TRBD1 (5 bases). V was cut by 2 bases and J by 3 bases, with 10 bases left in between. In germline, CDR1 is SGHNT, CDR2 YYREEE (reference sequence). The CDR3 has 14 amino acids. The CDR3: CASSFKQATDTQYF. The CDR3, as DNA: TGTGCCAGCAGCTTTAAACAGGCAACAGATACGCAGTATTTT. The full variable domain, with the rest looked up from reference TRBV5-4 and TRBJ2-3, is ETGVTQSPTHLIKTRGQQVTLRCSSQSGHNTVSWYQQALGQGPQFIFQYYREEENGRGNFPPRFSGLQFPNYSSELNVNALELDDSALYLCASSFKQATDTQYFGPGTRLTVL.

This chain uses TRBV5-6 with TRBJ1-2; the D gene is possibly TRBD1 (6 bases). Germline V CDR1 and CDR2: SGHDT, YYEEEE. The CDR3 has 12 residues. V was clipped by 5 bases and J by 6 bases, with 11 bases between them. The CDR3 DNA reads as TGTGCCAGCAGGACTCCAGGGGATGGCTACACCTTC. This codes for CASRTPGDGYTF.

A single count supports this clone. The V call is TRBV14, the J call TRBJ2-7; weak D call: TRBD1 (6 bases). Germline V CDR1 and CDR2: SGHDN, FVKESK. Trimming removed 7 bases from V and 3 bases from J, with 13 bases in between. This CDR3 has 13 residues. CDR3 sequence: CASMDSPGYEQYF. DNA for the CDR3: TGTGCCAGCATGGACAGCCCGGGCTACGAGCAGTACTTC.

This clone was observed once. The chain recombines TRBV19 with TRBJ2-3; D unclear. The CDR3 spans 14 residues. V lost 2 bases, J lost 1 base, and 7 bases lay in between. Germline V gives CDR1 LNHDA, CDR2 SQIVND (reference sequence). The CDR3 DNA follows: TGTGCCAGTAGTATATACGGAGGCACAGATACGCAGTATTTT. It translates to CASSIYGGTDTQYF. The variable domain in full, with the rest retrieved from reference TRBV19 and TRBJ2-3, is DGGITQSPKYLFRKEGQNVTLSCEQNLNHDAMYWYRQDPGQGLRLIYYSQIVNDFQKGDIAEGYSVSREKKESFPLTVTSAQKNPTAFYLCASSIYGGTDTQYFGPGTRLTVL.

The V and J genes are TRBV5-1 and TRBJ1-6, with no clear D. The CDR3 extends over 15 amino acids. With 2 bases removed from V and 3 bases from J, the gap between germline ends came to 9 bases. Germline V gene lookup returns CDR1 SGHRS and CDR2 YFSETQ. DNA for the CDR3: TGCGCCAGCAGCTTTGCCAGCGACTATAATTCACCCCTCCACTTT. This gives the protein CASSFASDYNSPLHF.

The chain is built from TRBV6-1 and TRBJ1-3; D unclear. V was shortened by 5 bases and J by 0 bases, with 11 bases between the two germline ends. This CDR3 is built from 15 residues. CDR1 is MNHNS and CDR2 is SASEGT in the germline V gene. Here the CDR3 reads CASSRWRFSGNTIYF. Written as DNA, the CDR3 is TGTGCCAGCAGTCGCTGGCGTTTCTCTGGAAACACCATATATTTT.

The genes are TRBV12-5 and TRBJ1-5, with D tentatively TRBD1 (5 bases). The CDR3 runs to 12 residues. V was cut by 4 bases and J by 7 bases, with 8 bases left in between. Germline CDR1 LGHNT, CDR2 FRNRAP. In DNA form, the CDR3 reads TGTGCTAGTGGTTACCAGGGCCAGCCCCAGCATTTT. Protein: CASGYQGQPQHF.

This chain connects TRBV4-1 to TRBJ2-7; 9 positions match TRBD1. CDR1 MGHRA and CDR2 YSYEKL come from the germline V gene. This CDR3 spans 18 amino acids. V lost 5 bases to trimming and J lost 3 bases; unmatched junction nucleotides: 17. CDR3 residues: CASSLYYVRDREVYEQYF. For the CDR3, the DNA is TGCGCCAGCAGCTTATACTACGTCCGGGACAGGGAGGTCTACGAGCAGTACTTC.

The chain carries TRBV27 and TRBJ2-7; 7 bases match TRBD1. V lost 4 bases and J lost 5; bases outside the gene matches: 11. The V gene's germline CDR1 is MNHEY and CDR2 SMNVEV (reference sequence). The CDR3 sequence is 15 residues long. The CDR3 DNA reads TGTGCCAGCAGTTATTCCGACAGGGTAGGCGACGAGCAGTACTTC. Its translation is CASSYSDRVGDEQYF.

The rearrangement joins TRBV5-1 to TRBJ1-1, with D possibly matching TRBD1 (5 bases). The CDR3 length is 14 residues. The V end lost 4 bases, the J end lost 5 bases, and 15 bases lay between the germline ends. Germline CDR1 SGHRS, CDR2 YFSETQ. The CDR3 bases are TGCGCCAGCAGCGCCGTGAGGCCAGGGACTGAAGCTTTCTTT. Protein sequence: CASSAVRPGTEAFF. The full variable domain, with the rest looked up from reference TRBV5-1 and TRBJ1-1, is KAGVTQTPRYLIKTRGQQVTLSCSPISGHRSVSWYQQTPGQGLQFLFEYFSETQRNKGNFPGRFSGRQFSNSRSEMNVSTLELGDSALYLCASSAVRPGTEAFFGQGTRLTVV.

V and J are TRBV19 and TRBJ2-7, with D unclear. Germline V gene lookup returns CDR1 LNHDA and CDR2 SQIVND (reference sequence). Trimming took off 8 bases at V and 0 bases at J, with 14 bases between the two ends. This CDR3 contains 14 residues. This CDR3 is CASSYGPHSYEQYF. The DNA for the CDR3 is TGTGCCAGTTCATACGGCCCTCACTCCTACGAGCAGTACTTC.

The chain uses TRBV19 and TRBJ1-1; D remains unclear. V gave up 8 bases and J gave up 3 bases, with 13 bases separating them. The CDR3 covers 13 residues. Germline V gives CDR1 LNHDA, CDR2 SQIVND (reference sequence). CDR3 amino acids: CASLERMDTEAFF. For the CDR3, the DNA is TGTGCCAGTCTTGAGAGGATGGACACTGAAGCTTTCTTT.

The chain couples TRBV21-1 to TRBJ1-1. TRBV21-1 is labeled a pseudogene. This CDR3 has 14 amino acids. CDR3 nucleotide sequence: TGTGCCAGCAGCAAGCTCGGTAGAGATCCTGAAGCTTTCTTT. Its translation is CASSKLGRDPEAFF.